This TCR beta chain was found in a study of CD8 T cells in Susac syndrome (dated by TCRdb to about 2019). General notes on the study: Whether CD8+ T cell activation and differentiation in Susac syndrome was antigen driven was tested using repertoire sequencing. Clonality of the CD8+ T cell repertoire was compared between around eleven healthy donors, roughly 14 Susac syndrome patients and fewer than 16 multiple sclerosis patients.

Here is what the overall study found, with its caveats: The number of individuals in the TCR sequencing and HLA analysis was acknowledged as relatively small.

Peripheral blood CD8+ and CD4+ T cells from healthy donors, Susac syndrome patients and multiple sclerosis patients were profiled by high-throughput TCR beta sequencing. Healthy donors were included as age- and sex-matched controls. Bulk CD8+ and CD4+ T cells were purified by magnetic negative isolation, whereas CD8+ TEMRA cells were enriched by FACS. Blood was collected in EDTA tubes and processed within 24 hours, with PBMCs isolated through density gradient centrifugation. PBMCs intended for TCR sequencing were cryopreserved in liquid nitrogen and thawed later in a water bath at 37 degrees C. The sorted or isolated CD4+, CD8+ and CD8+ TEMRA cells had a purity of 90% or higher. The V end loses 5 bases and the J end loses 4 bases, and a stretch of 12 bases separates them. As encoded in the germline V gene, CDR1 is SNHLY while CDR2 is FYNNEI. The CDR3 contains 14 residues, cysteine and phenylalanine counted. Of all the DNA, just the CDR3 is kept, 42 bases in frame from base 1.

Remarks on this clonotype: This receptor's antigen is unknown. No qualities accompany the bases; no much larger clone lies one base away.

RNA was extracted with the RNeasy kit and about 0.45 to 1 ug was reverse transcribed using random hexamers. TCR beta CDR3 regions were amplified with the immunoSEQ multiplex PCR assay covering 54 Vbeta and 13 Jbeta segments. To correct PCR amplification bias, a synthetic template baseline was used for both primer optimization and computational correction. The authors processed their data as follows. Only productive sequences were kept, with reads annotated to V, D and J genes according to IMGT and analyzed in immunoSEQ Analyzer. Clonality was calculated as one minus the Shannon entropy normalized by log2 of the number of productive unique sequences. For each patient and control, public and private clones were evaluated within the 100 most prevalent clones. Susac-specific clones were defined as absent from healthy and MS cohorts, 800 to 1,200 published viral clones and other ImmuneACCESS disease sequences. TCRdb reran the public reads through fastp at Q25 and MiXCR, keeping productive beta chains. Every entry covers one CDR3 protein and lists the most common genes and DNA from its rows. TCRdb's processing, not the authors', yielded these V and J calls. The sample table lists fewer than 70,000 distinct CDR3 sequences, 95% of them with a count of one. The biggest ten clones account for roughly 0.24% of the sample.

The chain was built from TRBV2 and TRBJ1-5; possibly the D gene is TRBD1, per 5 matching bases. The sequenced sample consisted of CD8+ T cells from PBMCs. This TCR came from a human donor in good health. CDR3 protein: CASSNGGINQPQHF. The bases are TGTGCCAGCAGTAACGGGGGAATTAATCAGCCCCAGCATTTT.